This T cell receptor beta chain appears in the sequencing data of a study of T cell responses to AZD1222 COVID-19 vaccine. Notes on the study in general: Repertoire sampling occurred only after the peak T cell response. Donors, mostly white British, included more females; clonal diversity was possibly underestimated. Two AZD1222 administrations were followed by greater Spike-specific TCR breadth and depth.

The data were produced by immunoSEQ multiplex PCR, yet TCRdb's version contains in-frame clones alone and is incomplete. The sample records approximately 79,000 clones, around 86% being singletons. This clone showed up just once. Its antigen is not known. The germline V gene encodes CDR1 SGDLS and CDR2 YYNGEE. The CDR3 extends over 12 amino acids. Trimming pared 3 bases from V and 4 bases from J, leaving 7 bases between. This TCR was recovered from an adult in good health. The sample in question was peripheral blood, obtained on day 0 of AZD1222 vaccination. The J gene is TRBJ1-2, the V gene TRBV9, with D perhaps matching TRBD1 (5 bases). In DNA, the CDR3 is TGTGCCAGCAGCGACAGGAGCTATGGCTACACCTTC. As protein: CASSDRSYGYTF.